The present T cell receptor beta chain was sequenced within a study of blood T cell repertoires in COVID-19. Study context: There were acute and convalescent COVID-19 samples, and they came from the United States, Italy and Spain.

There are 14 residues in the CDR3. Between the trimmed V and J ends, which lost 7 bases and 0 bases, there was a span of 7 bases. The germline V gene encodes CDR1 LNHDA and CDR2 SQIVND (reference sequence). As handled by the study authors: Reference gene primers were amplified, and this amplification served to estimate nucleated cell counts. Using immunoSEQ multiplex PCR, the repertoire was profiled, and TCRdb retains in-frame clones only, with some absent. V, J and clone size reflect that table, while D and trimming were determined from the DNA. The sample shows approximately 130,000 clones, roughly 86% of them seen only once.

The rearrangement uses TRBV19 and TRBJ1-6; TRBD1 might be the D (6 bases). The sample was peripheral blood. The receptor comes from a woman in her 50s who had recovered from COVID-19. Here the CDR3 reads CASMDSSYNSPLHF. CDR3 DNA sequence: TGTGCCAGTATGGACAGCTCCTATAATTCACCCCTCCACTTT.